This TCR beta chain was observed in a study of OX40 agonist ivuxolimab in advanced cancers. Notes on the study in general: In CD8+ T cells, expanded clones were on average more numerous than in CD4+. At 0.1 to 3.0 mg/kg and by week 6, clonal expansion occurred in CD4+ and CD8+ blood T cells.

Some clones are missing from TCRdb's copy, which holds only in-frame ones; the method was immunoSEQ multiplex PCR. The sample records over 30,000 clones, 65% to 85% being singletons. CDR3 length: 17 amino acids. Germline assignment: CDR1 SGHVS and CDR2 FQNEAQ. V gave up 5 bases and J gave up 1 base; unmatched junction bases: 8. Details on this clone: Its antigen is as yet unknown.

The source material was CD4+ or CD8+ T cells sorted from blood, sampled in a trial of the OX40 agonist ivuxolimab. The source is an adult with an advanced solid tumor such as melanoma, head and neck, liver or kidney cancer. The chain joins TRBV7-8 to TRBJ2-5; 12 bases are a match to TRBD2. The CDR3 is CASSLNKGLAGQETQYF. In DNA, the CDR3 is TGTGCCAGCAGCCTGAATAAGGGACTAGCGGGCCAAGAGACCCAGTACTTC.